A single sample is the source of the 30 T cell receptor beta chains below, sequenced in a study of CD8 T cells in Susac syndrome. RNA was extracted with the RNeasy kit, and a quantity of about 0.45 to 1 ug was reverse transcribed using random hexamers. TCRdb redid the calling of the immunoSEQ multiplex PCR reads with MiXCR, one entry per CDR3 protein. The sample has around 180,000 distinct CDR3 sequences; around 94% are singletons. Material: CD4+ T cells from PBMCs. These receptor sequences come from a human donor with Susac syndrome.

V usage is TRBV20-1 and J usage is TRBJ2-3; the match to TRBD2 covers 9 bases. The length of the CDR3 is 17 residues. CDR1 is DFQATT and CDR2 is SNEGSKA in the germline V gene (reference sequence). With V trimmed by 4 bases and J by 3 bases, 14 bases remained unmatched. The CDR3 DNA reads as TGCAGTGCTATCTTGCGGGGGGGCCAGAGTAGGACAGATACGCAGTATTTT. It codes for CSAILRGGQSRTDTQYF.

V usage is TRBV4-2 and J usage is TRBJ1-6; D gene unclear. Germline lookup yields CDR1 LGHNA and CDR2 YNFKEQ. The CDR3 loop spans 15 amino acids. V gave up 1 base and J gave up 8 bases, with 12 bases separating them. CDR3 residues: CASSQGLDPDSPLHF. For the CDR3, the DNA is TGTGCCAGCAGCCAAGGTCTGGATCCGGATTCACCCCTCCACTTT.

The chain uses TRBV9 and TRBJ2-1; 8 bases line up with TRBD2. The CDR3 runs 15 residues. Germline values: CDR1 SGDLS, CDR2 YYNGEE. Trimming at V came to 3 bases and at J to 7 bases, leaving 9 bases not matched to a gene. CDR3 residues: CASSAEGGGSNEQFF. In nucleotides, the CDR3 is TGTGCCAGCAGCGCGGAGGGCGGGGGGTCTAATGAGCAGTTCTTC.

This clonotype was seen a single time. The chain links TRBV25-1 to TRBJ2-1, with 8 bases aligning to TRBD2. CDR1 is MGHDK and CDR2 is SYGVNS in the germline V gene. With 3 bases clipped from V and 6 bases from J, the junction kept 13 bases outside the gene matches. CDR3 length: 17 residues. Here the CDR3 reads CASSDTGAGGVFNEQFF. As DNA, the CDR3 is TGTGCCAGCAGTGACACGGGAGCCGGGGGGGTGTTCAATGAGCAGTTCTTC. The entire variable domain, with the rest obtained from reference TRBV25-1 and TRBJ2-1, is as follows: EADIYQTPRYLVIGTGKKITLECSQTMGHDKMYWYQQDPGMELHLIHYSYGVNSTEKGDLSSESTVSRIRTEHFPLTLESARPSHTSQYLCASSDTGAGGVFNEQFFGPGTRLTVL.

The J gene is TRBJ1-2, the V gene TRBV15, with no clear D. Germline values: CDR1 LNHNV, CDR2 YYDKDF (reference sequence). This CDR3 has 14 residues. Trimming stripped 0 bases from V and 1 base from J, with 6 bases between. The CDR3 nucleotides read TGTGCCACCAGCAGAGAGAAGGTTAACTATGGCTACACCTTC. Translating it yields CATSREKVNYGYTF.

V usage is TRBV4-2 and J usage is TRBJ1-2; TRBD1 aligns across 10 bases. Germline V gives CDR1 LGHNA, CDR2 YNFKEQ. With 4 bases clipped from V and 5 bases from J, the junction kept 10 bases outside the gene matches. CDR3 length: 16 amino acids. The DNA of the CDR3 is TGTGCCAGCAGCCCGCTAGGCGGGACAGGGGTTTATGGCTACACCTTC. It translates to CASSPLGGTGVYGYTF.

This rearrangement joins TRBV30 to TRBJ2-7, with 7 nucleotides matching TRBD1. Germline CDR1 reads GTSNPN; CDR2 reads SVGIG (reference sequence). The V and J ends lost 0 bases and 2 bases, in that order; junction bases with no gene match: 10. The CDR3 covers 16 residues. The CDR3 is CAWSVARQGTPYEQYF. The DNA for the CDR3 is TGTGCCTGGAGTGTGGCCCGACAGGGAACTCCCTACGAGCAGTACTTC.

The chain uses TRBV9 and TRBJ1-2; TRBD1 is a possible D gene (6 bases). Trimming took 0 bases from V and 8 from J, leaving 17 bases between them. Germline CDR1 reads SGDLS; CDR2 reads YYNGEE. The CDR3 consists of 15 residues. This CDR3 is CASSVEYRVLSGYTF. CDR3 coding DNA: TGTGCCAGCAGCGTAGAATACAGGGTCCTTTCGGGCTACACCTTC.

The J gene is TRBJ2-5, the V gene TRBV19; TRBD2 agrees at 9 bases. Losses at the gene ends were 5 bases for V and 7 bases for J; bases not matched to a gene: 5. The CDR3 runs to 13 residues. Germline V CDR1 and CDR2: LNHDA, SQIVND (reference sequence). The CDR3 spells CASSPTSGVTQYF. CDR3 in DNA: TGTGCCAGTAGTCCGACTAGCGGAGTGACCCAGTACTTC.

The V call is TRBV7-2, the J call TRBJ1-3; D call uncertain. Trimming pared 0 bases from V and 0 bases from J, leaving 9 bases between. Germline V gene lookup returns CDR1 SGHTA and CDR2 FQGNSA. The length of the CDR3 is 16 residues. CDR3 amino acids: CASSLAAHRSGNTIYF. Here the CDR3 DNA reads TGTGCCAGCAGCTTAGCGGCTCATCGCTCTGGAAACACCATATATTTT.

This clonotype was observed a single time. The J gene is TRBJ2-5, the V gene TRBV20-1, with 7 nucleotides matching TRBD2. Germline V gene sequence: CDR1 DFQATT, CDR2 SNEGSKA (reference sequence). V lost 1 base to trimming and J lost 1 base; unmatched junction nucleotides: 9. The CDR3 extends over 16 amino acids. The CDR3 coding sequence is TGCAGTGCTAGAGCCTGGACTAGTATGAGCCAAGAGACCCAGTACTTC. Its translation is CSARAWTSMSQETQYF.

The chain employs TRBV9 and TRBJ2-7, with D uncertain. Trimming removed 0 bases from V and 0 bases from J, with 10 bases in between. Germline V lookup: CDR1 SGDLS, CDR2 YYNGEE. This CDR3 comprises 15 residues. The DNA of the CDR3 is TGTGCCAGCAGCGTAGGGGGTCCCCTCTCCTACGAGCAGTACTTC. Translation gives CASSVGGPLSYEQYF.

A remark on this clonotype: One junction end does not reproduce the germline sequence, and a read error may be involved. This chain uses TRBV7-9 with TRBJ2-2, with 8 bases lining up with TRBD2. The CDR3 sequence is 15 residues long. Germline V gene sequence: CDR1 SEHNR, CDR2 FQNEAQ (reference sequence). DNA for the CDR3: TGTGCCAGCACCTTAGCGGGGAAAAGGACCGGGGAGCTGTTTTTT. Protein product: CASTLAGKRTGELFF.

J is TRBJ2-6 and V is TRBV2; 10 bases map to TRBD1. Germline-derived CDR1 and CDR2 are SNHLY and FYNNEI. Trimming removed 6 bases from V and 4 bases from J; junction bases left unmatched: 6. This CDR3 spans 16 amino acids. CDR3 DNA: TGTGCCAGCAGGGATGACAGGGGGCAAGGGGCCAACGTCCTGACTTTC. Encoded protein: CASRDDRGQGANVLTF.

The V and J genes are TRBV12-3 or TRBV12-4 and TRBJ1-2; D may be TRBD1 (6 bases). Between the trimmed V and J ends, which lost 4 bases and 0 bases, there was a span of 9 bases. This CDR3 has 14 amino acids. The CDR3 loop is CASSWQGPNYGYTF. CDR3 nucleotides: TGTGCCAGCAGTTGGCAGGGGCCTAACTATGGCTACACCTTC.

The gene calls are TRBV7-9 and TRBJ1-1; no clear D. The CDR3 is 10 amino acids. Between the trimmed V and J ends, which lost 5 bases and 11 bases, there was a span of 9 bases. The germline V gene encodes CDR1 SEHNR and CDR2 FQNEAQ (reference sequence). In nucleotides, the CDR3 is TGTGCCAGCAGCCACCCTGGGGCTTTCTTT. Encoded protein: CASSHPGAFF.

J is TRBJ1-6 and V is TRBV25-1, with TRBD1 identical over 9 bases. The CDR3 extends over 14 amino acids. CDR1 is MGHDK and CDR2 is SYGVNS in the germline V gene. The trim removed 2 bases at V and 7 bases at J, leaving 0 bases unmatched. CDR3 nucleotide sequence: TGTGCCAGCAGTGAAACAGGGGGCAATTCACCCCTCCACTTT. This encodes CASSETGGNSPLHF. Full variable domain (rest looked up from reference TRBV25-1 and TRBJ1-6): EADIYQTPRYLVIGTGKKITLECSQTMGHDKMYWYQQDPGMELHLIHYSYGVNSTEKGDLSSESTVSRIRTEHFPLTLESARPSHTSQYLCASSETGGNSPLHFGNGTRLTVT.

CDR3 nucleotide sequence: TGTGCCACCAGTGACTCCCGGGGAGGGGGCCATGAGCAGTTCTTC. This gives the protein CATSDSRGGGHEQFF. The chain couples TRBV24-1 to TRBJ2-1; D possibly matches TRBD1 or TRBD2 (7 bases each). The CDR3 is made up of 15 amino acids. Looked up from germline, CDR1 is KGHDR and CDR2 is SFDVKD. V gave up 4 bases and J gave up 8 bases, with 17 bases separating them.

The chain employs TRBV7-2 and TRBJ1-2; D is perhaps TRBD1 (5 bases). Trimming cost V 6 bases and J 2 bases, with 16 bases left between them. CDR3 length: 15 amino acids. The V gene's germline CDR1 is SGHTA and CDR2 FQGNSA. The DNA of the CDR3 is TGTGCCAGCAGTTTTACCGGGACGGAGAACTATGGCTACACCTTC. Translating it yields CASSFTGTENYGYTF.

This sequence joins TRBV25-1 and TRBJ2-3; D call uncertain. The CDR3 consists of 15 residues. Germline CDR1 and CDR2: MGHDK and SYGVNS. Trimming left V 3 bases short and J 1 base short, with 11 bases between. The chain's CDR3 is CASSEPLRGTDTQYF. The CDR3 bases are TGTGCCAGCAGTGAGCCCCTACGGGGCACAGATACGCAGTATTTT.

The chain employs TRBV29-1 and TRBJ1-6, with a possible D match to TRBD1 (6 bases). Deletions cut 1 base from V and 9 bases from J, with 10 bases between. In germline, CDR1 is SQVTM, CDR2 ANQGSEA. This CDR3 has 13 amino acids. In DNA, the CDR3 is TGCAGCGTTGAAGCAGGGGTTGGTTCACCCCTCCACTTT. Its translation is CSVEAGVGSPLHF.

The CDR3 sequence: CASSSGRGPADTQYF. CDR3 nucleotides: TGTGCCAGCAGCTCCGGGCGGGGGCCGGCAGATACGCAGTATTTT. The rearrangement joins TRBV7-9 to TRBJ2-3; D is possibly TRBD2 (7 bases). Per germline, CDR1 SEHNR and CDR2 FQNEAQ (reference sequence). Trimming left V 4 bases short and J 4 bases short, with 15 bases between. There are 15 residues in the CDR3.

The chain joins TRBV12-3 or TRBV12-4 to TRBJ1-4; D not resolved. This CDR3 spans 14 amino acids. Trimming stripped 2 bases from V and 7 bases from J, with 11 bases between. The chain's CDR3 is CASSLSGLGEKLFF. The CDR3 bases are TGTGCCAGCAGTTTATCTGGGTTGGGTGAAAAACTGTTTTTT.

This rearrangement joins TRBV29-1 to TRBJ1-4; tentatively, D is TRBD1 (5 bases). CDR3 size: 13 residues. V was shortened by 6 bases and J by 6 bases, with 14 bases between the two germline ends. Per the germline V gene, CDR1 is SQVTM and CDR2 is ANQGSEA. The CDR3 DNA reads as TGCAGCGTAGGGTTCGGGGGTGATGAAAAACTGTTTTTT. Translation: CSVGFGGDEKLFF.

This chain connects TRBV5-1 to TRBJ2-1; 7 bases are a match to TRBD1. The CDR3 is 14 amino acids. CDR1 is SGHRS and CDR2 is YFSETQ in the germline V gene. Germline trimming cut 6 bases from V and 7 bases from J; bases unmatched to any gene: 10. This CDR3 reads CASKGETGINEQFF. The DNA of the CDR3 is TGCGCCAGCAAAGGTGAGACAGGGATAAATGAGCAGTTCTTC.

The V gene is TRBV10-3, the J gene TRBJ2-6; D not resolved. With 6 bases removed from V and 1 base from J, the gap between germline ends came to 4 bases. From germline, CDR1 is ENHRY and CDR2 SYGVKD. This CDR3 spans 13 amino acids. The CDR3 spells CAIRESGANVLTF. CDR3 sequence (DNA): TGTGCCATCAGGGAATCTGGGGCCAACGTCCTGACTTTC.

The gene calls are TRBV29-1 and TRBJ1-5; D call uncertain. The CDR3 is 13 residues long. V was trimmed by 4 bases and J by 6 bases, leaving 13 bases between them. Germline assignment: CDR1 SQVTM and CDR2 ANQGSEA. This CDR3 is CSVGEGNSQPQHF. CDR3 DNA sequence: TGCAGCGTTGGCGAGGGAAACAGTCAGCCCCAGCATTTT.

The chain employs TRBV10-3 and TRBJ2-7, with D unresolved. Germline CDR1 and CDR2: ENHRY and SYGVKD. CDR3 length: 11 amino acids. Deletions cut 7 bases from V and 7 bases from J, with 11 bases between. CDR3 sequence: CAIMANEEQYF. The CDR3 DNA sequence: TGTGCCATCATGGCGAATGAAGAGCAGTACTTC.

This chain links TRBV7-9 with TRBJ2-5; D tentatively reads TRBD1 or TRBD2 (5 bases each). The CDR3 is made up of 15 amino acids. V lost 4 bases and J 5 bases, leaving 17 bases between the germline ends. The germline gives CDR1 SEHNR, CDR2 FQNEAQ (reference sequence). CDR3: CASSSGDGVDETQYF. CDR3 bases: TGTGCCAGCAGCTCCGGGGACGGAGTGGACGAGACCCAGTACTTC.

This clonotype occurred once. The rearrangement uses TRBV24-1 and TRBJ2-3; D could derive from TRBD1 or TRBD2 (5 bases each). This CDR3 region has 13 residues. Looked up from germline, CDR1 is KGHDR and CDR2 is SFDVKD. V was trimmed by 2 bases and J by 7 bases, leaving 9 bases between them. CDR3 nucleotide sequence: TGTGCCACCAGTGATTCGTGGGACCATACGCAGTATTTT. Its translation: CATSDSWDHTQYF.